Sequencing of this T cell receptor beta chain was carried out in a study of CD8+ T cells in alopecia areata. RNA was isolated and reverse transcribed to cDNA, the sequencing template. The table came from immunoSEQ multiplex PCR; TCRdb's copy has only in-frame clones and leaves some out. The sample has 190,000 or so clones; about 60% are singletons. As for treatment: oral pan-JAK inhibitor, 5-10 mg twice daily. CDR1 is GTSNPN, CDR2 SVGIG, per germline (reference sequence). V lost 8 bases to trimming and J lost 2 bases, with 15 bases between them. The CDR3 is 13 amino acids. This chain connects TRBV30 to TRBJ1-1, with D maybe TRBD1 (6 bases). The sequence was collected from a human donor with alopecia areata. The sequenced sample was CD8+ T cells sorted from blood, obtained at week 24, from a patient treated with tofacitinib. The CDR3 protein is CASQGGGNTEAFF. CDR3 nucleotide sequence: TGTGCCAGCCAAGGGGGAGGAAACACTGAAGCTTTCTTT.